Included here is one TCR beta chain sequence, with context. TCRdb keeps only in-frame clones here, not all; method: immunoSEQ multiplex PCR. The sample holds 65,000 to 100,000 clones; roughly 87% are singletons and the top ten take around 0.35%. V was shortened by 5 bases and J by 8 bases, with 27 bases between the two germline ends. There are 17 residues in the CDR3. Germline CDR1 and CDR2: MNHEY and SMNVEV (reference sequence). This specimen belongs to a study of OX40 agonist ivuxolimab in advanced cancers. The wider study: Each dose-escalation patient presented with hepatocellular carcinoma, melanoma, renal cell or head and neck cancer. Three patients got partial responses; one had hepatocellular carcinoma and two had cutaneous melanoma.

The sequence derives from an adult with an advanced solid tumor such as melanoma, head and neck, liver or kidney cancer. Source: CD4+ or CD8+ T cells sorted from blood, taken in a trial of the OX40 agonist ivuxolimab. The chain is built from TRBV27 and TRBJ1-2; no reliable D call. The CDR3 here is CASSETRAAEIGRGYTF. CDR3 coding DNA: TGTGCCAGCAGTGAGACCCGGGCGGCCGAGATAGGAAGGGGCTACACCTTC.